Here is one T cell receptor beta chain with its context. Its antigen is currently unknown. The entirety of the isolated RNA underwent reverse transcription, so expressed TCRB transcripts were sequenced. Some clones are missing from TCRdb's copy, which holds only in-frame ones; the method was immunoSEQ multiplex PCR. The repertoire consists of 850,000 to 900,000 clones, with 17% occurring once and the leading ten covering 0.02% to 0.03%. Purity of each sorted population was above 95%. This sample was taken from a study of beta chain features in type 1 diabetes. Across the whole study: Investigators examined some 100 million sorted cells across all samples.

The study, taken as a whole, reports: Shorter templates might be favored by PCR, and equally so in patients and in controls.

This CDR3 is 16 amino acids long. V shed 2 bases and J shed 3 bases, with 17 bases lying between them. CDR1 is WSHSY and CDR2 is SAAADI in the germline V gene. The V gene is TRBV10-2, the J gene TRBJ2-7; D unresolved. This TCR derives from a woman aged 18-29 years in good health. Sequences were obtained from naive CD4+ T cells from blood. In nucleotides, the CDR3 is TGCGCCAGCAGTGAGCCTCGCTCCACCCAATACTACGAGCAGTACTTC. Amino acid sequence: CASSEPRSTQYYEQYF.